The next 3 T cell receptor beta chains were all read from a single sample in a study of blood T cell repertoires in COVID-19 (dated by TCRdb to 2019 to 2021). Library preparation employed the immunoSEQ multiplex PCR assay. TCRdb obtained this table from immuneACCESS and retained in-frame rearrangements with V and J assigned. These tables miss some clones; where compared with another copy, unresolved V genes account for less than half of the shortfall, and the remainder is unexplained. A total of approximately 230,000 clones appear in this sample, 85% to 90% of them only once. The ten largest clonotypes hold around 1.7% of the sample. What was sequenced was PBMCs or T cells enriched from blood (not recorded which). Every receptor here comes from a man in his forties who had recovered from COVID-19.

This chain joins TRBV19 and TRBJ1-2; possible D gene TRBD1, 5 bases. From germline, CDR1 is LNHDA and CDR2 SQIVND (reference sequence). Trimming shortened V by 7 bases and J by 4 bases, and 13 bases separated the two germline ends. The CDR3 contains 13 residues. The CDR3 region is CASNGGAGYGYTF. The CDR3 region has the DNA TGTGCCAGTAACGGGGGTGCGGGCTATGGCTACACCTTC.

This clone was recorded at least ten times. J is TRBJ1-2 and V is TRBV29-1, with D maybe TRBD1 (6 bases). Germline lookup yields CDR1 SQVTM and CDR2 ANQGSEA. The CDR3 sequence is 11 residues long. V was cut by 1 base and J by 9 bases, with 9 bases left in between. The CDR3 spells CSVEGGQSYTF. The DNA of the CDR3 is TGCAGCGTTGAAGGGGGACAAAGCTACACCTTC.

The CDR3 is CASSSDRVGQPQHF. Written as DNA, the CDR3 is TGTGCCAGCAGCTCAGACAGGGTTGGTCAGCCCCAGCATTTT. The chain recombines TRBV7-8 with TRBJ1-5; TRBD1 agrees at 7 bases. Germline assignment: CDR1 SGHVS and CDR2 FQNEAQ. CDR3 size: 14 residues. The trim removed 4 bases at V and 6 bases at J, leaving 6 bases unmatched. Drawing the rest from reference TRBV7-8 and TRBJ1-5, the complete variable domain is GAGVSQSPRYKVAKRGQDVALRCDPISGHVSLFWYQQALGQGPEFLTYFQNEAQLDKSGLPSDRFFAERPEGSVSTLKIQRTQQEDSAVYLCASSSDRVGQPQHFGDGTRLSIL.